Listed below are T cell receptor beta chains from one sample, sequenced in a study of CD8 T cells in Susac syndrome. MiXCR was run by TCRdb on the immunoSEQ multiplex PCR reads, yielding one entry per CDR3 protein. The repertoire holds about 300,000 distinct CDR3 sequences, about 85% seen once, with over 0.09% in the top ten. Sequencing was performed on CD8+ T cells from PBMCs. These receptors all stem from a human donor with multiple sclerosis. Each CDR3 is given with its conserved first and last residue. A D gene is named only where the DNA matches it firmly. For some rows the clone size is stated as once, few or many, or as a class when expanded; others skip it.

len	d_gene	abundance	v_gene	j_gene	CDR3nt	CDR3aa
13	NA	NA	TRBV9	TRBJ2-7	TGTGCCAGCAGCGGTGCCTTTTCCTACGAGCAGTACTTC	CASSGAFSYEQYF
15	TRBD1	NA	TRBV28	TRBJ2-1	TGTGCCAGCAGCCGAAGGACAGGCCGGGCACATGAGCAGTTCTTC	CASSRRTGRAHEQFF
12	NA	NA	TRBV29-1	TRBJ2-5	TGCAGCGTTGACCAGGGGAGCGAGACCCAGTACTTC	CSVDQGSETQYF
14	NA	NA	TRBV6-1	TRBJ2-1	TGTGCCAGCAGTGTGAGCTTAGGCGGCGATGAGCAGTTCTTC	CASSVSLGGDEQFF
12	NA	NA	TRBV27	TRBJ2-1	TGTGCCAGCAGTGCCAGACTGAATGAGCAGTTCTTC	CASSARLNEQFF
17	NA	NA	TRBV28	TRBJ1-5	TGTGCCAGCAGTCCTCGGACAGATGGGAGTTTATCTCAGCCCCAGCATTTT	CASSPRTDGSLSQPQHF
15	TRBD1	once	TRBV7-9	TRBJ1-5	TGTGCCAGCAATGGGGACAGTTCTAGCAATCAGCCCCAGCATTTT	CASNGDSSSNQPQHF
16	TRBD2	NA	TRBV2	TRBJ2-3	TGTGCCAGCAGTGGTTCGACTAGCGGAGGGGTAGATACGCAGTATTTT	CASSGSTSGGVDTQYF
13	NA	NA	TRBV2	TRBJ2-7	TGTGCCAGCAGGGTTGCCGGCTCCTACGAGCAGTACTTC	CASRVAGSYEQYF
14	NA	NA	TRBV9	TRBJ1-5	TGTGCCAGCAGCCCCCAGAACTTGGATCAGCCCCAGCATTTT	CASSPQNLDQPQHF
13	NA	few	TRBV2	TRBJ1-1	TGTGCCAGCACCCGGGGATCGAACCCTGAAGCTTTCTTT	CASTRGSNPEAFF
14	NA	NA	TRBV11-2	TRBJ2-1	TGTGCCAGCAGCTTGTTTCCAGCGAATAATGAGCAGTTCTTC	CASSLFPANNEQFF
15	NA	NA	TRBV12-3/TRBV12-4	TRBJ2-3	TGTGCCAGCAGCCACGGGACACGTGTCTTGGATACGCAGTATTTT	CASSHGTRVLDTQYF
13	NA	NA	TRBV20-1	TRBJ2-1	TGCAGTGCTAGACCTTTAGCAGACAATGAGCAGTTCTTC	CSARPLADNEQFF
15	NA	NA	TRBV20-1	TRBJ2-7	TGCAGTGCTAGGGCAGGAGCGGTAACATCCTACGAGCAGTACTTC	CSARAGAVTSYEQYF
14	TRBD1	NA	TRBV12-3/TRBV12-4	TRBJ1-1	TGTGCCAGCAGACAAGGACAGGGGATCACTGAAGCTTTCTTT	CASRQGQGITEAFF
15	NA	NA	TRBV7-3	TRBJ2-1	TGTGCCAGCAGCTTATACAAGAGCTCCTACAATGAGCAGTTCTTC	CASSLYKSSYNEQFF
13	NA	NA	TRBV27	TRBJ1-2	TGTGCCAGCAGCCCAATCTCAGGTTTCGGCTACACCTTC	CASSPISGFGYTF
13	NA	NA	TRBV19	TRBJ2-3	TGTGCCAGTAGTGCCGCGGCAGGTGATACGCAGTATTTT	CASSAAAGDTQYF
15	TRBD2	once	TRBV7-9	TRBJ2-1	TGTGCCAGCAGCTTAGGGTCCGGGAGGGCGGATGAGCAGTTCTTC	CASSLGSGRADEQFF
13	NA	few	TRBV12-3/TRBV12-4	TRBJ2-7	TGTGCCAGCAGTTTGGGGGTTCTACGCGAGCAGTACTTC	CASSLGVLREQYF
16	TRBD2	NA	TRBV11-2	TRBJ2-7	TGTGCCAGCAGCTTAGAGGTCGGGGGGGCCGGCTACGAGCAGTACTTC	CASSLEVGGAGYEQYF
14	NA	NA	TRBV12-5	TRBJ1-2	TGTGCTAGTGGTTTGGGAAGGGGGGTCTATGGCTACACCTTC	CASGLGRGVYGYTF
15	TRBD2	NA	TRBV6-5	TRBJ2-7	TGTGCCAGCAGTTACAGAGGACTAGCCTCCCACGAGCAGTACTTC	CASSYRGLASHEQYF
14	TRBD1	NA	TRBV7-9	TRBJ2-1	TGTGCCAGCGGCCCTGGACAGGGGGAGAATGAGCAGTTCTTC	CASGPGQGENEQFF
16	TRBD1	NA	TRBV4-2	TRBJ2-7	TGTGCCAGCAGCCAAGAGGGGGGGACAGGGACCTACGAGCAGTACTTC	CASSQEGGTGTYEQYF
11	NA	NA	TRBV30	TRBJ2-7	TGTGCCTGGAGTGAAAACGTCGAGCAGTACTTC	CAWSENVEQYF
14	NA	NA	TRBV27	TRBJ2-2	TGTGCCAGCAGTTCACTAGGAAGCACCGGGGAGCTGTTTTTT	CASSSLGSTGELFF
16	NA	once	TRBV29-1	TRBJ2-5	TGCAGCGTTGAGCCACTGGACAGAACCCCCCCCGAGACCCAGTACTTC	CSVEPLDRTPPETQYF
13	NA	once	TRBV19	TRBJ2-5	TGTGCCAGTAGCGTGGACGGAGAAGAGACCCAGTACTTC	CASSVDGEETQYF
16	NA	NA	TRBV28	TRBJ1-6	TGTGCCAGCAGGCAGCAAGGAAAATCCTATAATTCACCCCTCCATTTT	CASRQQGKSYNSPLHF
12	TRBD2	few	TRBV2	TRBJ2-5	TGTGCCGTGGCGGGAGGATTCGAGACCCAGTACTTC	CAVAGGFETQYF
14	NA	few	TRBV5-1	TRBJ2-7	TGCGCCAGCAGCTTGAGGGACCCATTCTACGAGCAGTACTTC	CASSLRDPFYEQYF
14	TRBD2	once	TRBV19	TRBJ2-1	TGTGCCACCTGGCCTAGCGGGAGTAACAATGAGCAGTTCTTC	CATWPSGSNNEQFF
13	NA	NA	TRBV5-5	TRBJ2-2	TGTGCCAGCAGCCGAACAGGGTCCGGGGAGCTGTTTTTT	CASSRTGSGELFF
14	TRBD1	once	TRBV19	TRBJ2-4	TGTGCCAGTAGAACTAGACAGGGGACAAACATTCAGTACTTC	CASRTRQGTNIQYF
16	TRBD2	NA	TRBV20-1	TRBJ2-3	TGCAGTGCTAGAGAAGTGGCTAGCGGGAGTCCAGATACGCAGTATTTT	CSAREVASGSPDTQYF
13	NA	NA	TRBV9	TRBJ2-5	TGTGCCAGCAGCGTAAACAGGGAAGAGACCCAGTACTTC	CASSVNREETQYF
15	NA	NA	TRBV4-2	TRBJ2-1	TGTGCCAGCAGCCAAGAAGGCGGGACGTACAATGAGCAGTTCTTC	CASSQEGGTYNEQFF
12	NA	few	TRBV19	TRBJ2-1	TGTGCCATTTCAGACAGTAGCAATGAGCAGTTCTTC	CAISDSSNEQFF
15	TRBD2	NA	TRBV2	TRBJ2-7	TGTGCCAGCGGGGGGACCGGGACTAGACCCTACGAGCAGTACTTC	CASGGTGTRPYEQYF
14	TRBD2	NA	TRBV29-1	TRBJ2-3	TGCAGCGTTGATAGCGGGATTAGCACAGATACGCAGTATTTT	CSVDSGISTDTQYF
15	TRBD1	NA	TRBV10-3	TRBJ1-1	TGTGCCATCAGTGATGGAAGGGACAGGCGCACTGAAGCTTTCTTT	CAISDGRDRRTEAFF
15	TRBD2	NA	TRBV6-2/TRBV6-3	TRBJ2-1	TGTGCCAGCAGGGTAGCGGGAGGCCAATACAATGAGCAGTTCTTC	CASRVAGGQYNEQFF
16	TRBD2	NA	TRBV29-1	TRBJ2-7	TGCAGCGCTACAGGGGGGACTAGCGAGTTATCCTACGAGCAGTACTTC	CSATGGTSELSYEQYF
14	NA	NA	TRBV7-9	TRBJ2-4	TGTGCCAGCAGCTTAGAGGGTAGCCAAAACATTCAGTACTTC	CASSLEGSQNIQYF
18	NA	NA	TRBV9	TRBJ1-5	TGTGCCAGCAGCGCACGGGGCGGTGAGGGGCCCCCCGATCAGCCCCAGCATTTT	CASSARGGEGPPDQPQHF
16	TRBD2	once	TRBV11-2	TRBJ2-7	TGTGCCAGCAGCCCTCGTCCGGGAGGGCCTATCTACGAGCAGTACTTC	CASSPRPGGPIYEQYF
14	NA	NA	TRBV27	TRBJ2-7	TGTGCCAGCATCCGGGACACTGGTTTGGCCGAGCAGTACTTC	CASIRDTGLAEQYF
15	NA	once	TRBV21-1	TRBJ2-7	TGTGCCAGCAGCAAACTCGAGAAGCGGGAGAACGGGCAGTACTTC	CASSKLEKRENGQYF
16	NA	NA	TRBV20-1	TRBJ2-1	TGCAGTGCTACCGGTGATAAGCTTCGCAGCCACAATGAGCAGTTCTTC	CSATGDKLRSHNEQFF